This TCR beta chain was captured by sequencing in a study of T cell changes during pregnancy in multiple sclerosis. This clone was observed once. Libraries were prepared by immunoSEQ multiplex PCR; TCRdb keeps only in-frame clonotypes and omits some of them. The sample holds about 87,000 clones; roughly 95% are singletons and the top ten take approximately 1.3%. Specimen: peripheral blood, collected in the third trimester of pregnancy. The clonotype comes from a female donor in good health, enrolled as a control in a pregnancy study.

This CDR3 is CASSSISPVTGGDQPQHF. The CDR3 DNA sequence: TGTGCCAGCAGTTCTATATCTCCCGTGACAGGGGGAGATCAGCCCCAGCATTTT. V usage is TRBV28 and J usage is TRBJ1-5, with TRBD1 identical over 9 bases. The CDR3 is made up of 18 amino acids. Trimming cost V 4 bases and J 5 bases; bases outside gene matches: 15. Per germline, CDR1 MDHEN and CDR2 SYDVKM.